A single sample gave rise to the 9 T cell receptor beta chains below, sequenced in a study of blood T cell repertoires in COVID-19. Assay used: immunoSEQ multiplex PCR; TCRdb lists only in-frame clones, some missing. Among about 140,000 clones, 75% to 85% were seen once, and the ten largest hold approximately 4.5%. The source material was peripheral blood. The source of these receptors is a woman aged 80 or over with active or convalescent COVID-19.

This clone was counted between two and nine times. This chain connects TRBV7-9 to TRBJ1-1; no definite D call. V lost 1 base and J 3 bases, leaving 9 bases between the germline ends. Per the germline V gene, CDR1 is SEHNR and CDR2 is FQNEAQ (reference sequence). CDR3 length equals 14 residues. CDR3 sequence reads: CASSLGGSYTEAFF. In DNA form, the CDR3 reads TGTGCCAGCAGCTTAGGCGGGTCCTACACTGAAGCTTTCTTT.

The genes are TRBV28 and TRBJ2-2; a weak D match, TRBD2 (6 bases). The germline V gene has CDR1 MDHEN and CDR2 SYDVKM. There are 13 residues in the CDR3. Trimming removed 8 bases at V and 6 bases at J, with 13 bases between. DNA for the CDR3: TGTGCCAGCCGGGTACTAGCTGCCGGGGAGCTGTTTTTT. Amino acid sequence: CASRVLAAGELFF.

The CDR3 sequence is CASSKPGQGTTYEQYF. In DNA form, the CDR3 reads TGTGCCAGTAGTAAACCCGGACAGGGGACTACCTACGAGCAGTACTTC. The V gene is TRBV19, the J gene TRBJ2-7, with 9 bases lining up with TRBD1. Trimming removed 4 bases from V and 2 bases from J; junction bases left unmatched: 9. Per the germline V gene, CDR1 is LNHDA and CDR2 is SQIVND (reference sequence). The CDR3 contains 16 residues.

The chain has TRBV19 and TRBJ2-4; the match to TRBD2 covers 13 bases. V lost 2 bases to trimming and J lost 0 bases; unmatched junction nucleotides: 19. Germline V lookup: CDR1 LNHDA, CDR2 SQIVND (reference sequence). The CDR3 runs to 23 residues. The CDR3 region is CASSISRDGHTSGGARAKNIQYF. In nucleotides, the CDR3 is TGTGCCAGTAGTATATCCCGCGACGGTCACACTAGCGGGGGGGCCCGAGCCAAAAACATTCAGTACTTC.

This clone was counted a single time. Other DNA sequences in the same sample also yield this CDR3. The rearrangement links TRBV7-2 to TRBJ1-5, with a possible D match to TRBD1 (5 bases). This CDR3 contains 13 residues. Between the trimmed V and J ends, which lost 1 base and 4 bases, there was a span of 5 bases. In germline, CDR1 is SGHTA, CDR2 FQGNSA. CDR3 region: CASSLDRNQPQHF. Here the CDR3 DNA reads TGTGCCAGCAGCTTAGACAGGAATCAGCCCCAGCATTTT.

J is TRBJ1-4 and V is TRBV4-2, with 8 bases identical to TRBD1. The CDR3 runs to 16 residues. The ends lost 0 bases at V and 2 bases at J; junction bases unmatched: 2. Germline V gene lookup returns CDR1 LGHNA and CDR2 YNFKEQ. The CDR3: CASSQDGQGTNEKLFF. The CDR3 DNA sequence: TGTGCCAGCAGCCAAGATGGACAGGGTACTAATGAAAAACTGTTTTTT.

The CDR3 DNA sequence: TGCAGTGCTAGTGGGACAGGGGTTTTCACAGATACGCAGTATTTT. Translated: CSASGTGVFTDTQYF. The chain has TRBV20-1 and TRBJ2-3, with 10 bases fitting TRBD1. The CDR3 extends over 15 amino acids. V lost 3 bases to trimming and J lost 2 bases; unmatched junction nucleotides: 5. Per the germline V gene, CDR1 is DFQATT and CDR2 is SNEGSKA (reference sequence).

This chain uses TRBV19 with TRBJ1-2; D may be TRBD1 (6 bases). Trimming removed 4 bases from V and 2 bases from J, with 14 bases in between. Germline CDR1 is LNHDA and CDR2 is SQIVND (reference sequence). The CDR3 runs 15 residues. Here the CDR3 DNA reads TGTGCCAGTAGTACGACAGGAAAAGCAAACTATGGCTACACCTTC. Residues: CASSTTGKANYGYTF.

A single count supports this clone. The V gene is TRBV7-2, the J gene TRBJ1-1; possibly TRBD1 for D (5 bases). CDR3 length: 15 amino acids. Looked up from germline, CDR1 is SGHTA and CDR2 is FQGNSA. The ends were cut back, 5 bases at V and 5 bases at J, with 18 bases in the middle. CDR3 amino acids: CASSLTLTGGTEAFF. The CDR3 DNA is TGTGCCAGCAGCCTAACTCTCACTGGGGGGACTGAAGCTTTCTTT.